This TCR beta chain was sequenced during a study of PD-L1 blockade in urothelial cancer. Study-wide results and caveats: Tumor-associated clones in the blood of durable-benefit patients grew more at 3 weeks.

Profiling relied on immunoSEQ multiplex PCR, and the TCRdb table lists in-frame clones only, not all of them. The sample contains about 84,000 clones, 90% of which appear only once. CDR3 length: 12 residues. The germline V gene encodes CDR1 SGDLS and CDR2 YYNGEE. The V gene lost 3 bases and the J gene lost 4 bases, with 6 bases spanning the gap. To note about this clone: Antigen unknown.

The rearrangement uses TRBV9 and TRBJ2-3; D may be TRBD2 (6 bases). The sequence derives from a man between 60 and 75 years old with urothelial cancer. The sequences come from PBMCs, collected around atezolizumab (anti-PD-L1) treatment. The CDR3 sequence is CASSGGADTQYF. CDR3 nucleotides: TGTGCCAGCAGCGGGGGGGCAGATACGCAGTATTTT. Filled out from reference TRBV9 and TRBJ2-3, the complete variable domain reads DSGVTQTPKHLITATGQRVTLRCSPRSGDLSVYWYQQSLDQGLQFLIQYYNGEERAKGNILERFSAQQFPDLHSELNLSSLELGDSALYFCASSGGADTQYFGPGTRLTVL.